These 25 T cell receptor beta chains originate from one sample sequenced in a study of shared clonotypes between healthy human individuals. The assay was immunoSEQ multiplex PCR, and TCRdb's table has in-frame clones only and misses some. The sample holds about 2 million clones, around 95% seen once. Sequencing was performed on naive CD4+ T cells sorted from blood. The subset is: CD45RA+ positively selected. The receptor source for this set is a man aged 18 to 35 in good health.

The J gene is TRBJ2-5, the V gene TRBV6-1; D may be TRBD1 (6 bases). The germline CDR1 and CDR2 sequences are MNHNS and SASEGT. The CDR3 sequence is 14 residues long. Trimming removed 4 bases at V and 7 bases at J, with 16 bases between. The CDR3 loop is CASSAGTFPGTQYF. In nucleotides, the CDR3 is TGTGCCAGCAGTGCCGGGACATTTCCAGGGACCCAGTACTTC.

J is TRBJ1-1 and V is TRBV7-9; TRBD1 agrees at 8 bases. The trim removed 5 bases at V and 7 bases at J, leaving 12 bases unmatched. From germline, CDR1 is SEHNR and CDR2 FQNEAQ (reference sequence). CDR3 size: 15 residues. CDR3 coding DNA: TGTGCCAGCAGCCGTACGACAGGGGTACCTCTTGAAGCTTTCTTT. Protein sequence: CASSRTTGVPLEAFF.

CDR3 protein: CASSRTSGTGGLSPLHF. The CDR3 DNA is TGTGCCAGCAGCCGGACCTCCGGGACAGGGGGACTTTCACCCCTCCACTTT. J is TRBJ1-6 and V is TRBV5-8; TRBD1 matches at 11 bases. The trim removed 4 bases at V and 9 bases at J, leaving 12 bases unmatched. Germline CDR1 SGHTS, CDR2 YDEGEE. This CDR3 comprises 17 residues.

V is TRBV28 and J is TRBJ2-7; D perhaps matches TRBD1 (6 bases). V was shortened by 6 bases and J by 6 bases, with 9 bases between the two germline ends. Germline V lookup: CDR1 MDHEN, CDR2 SYDVKM. This CDR3 is 11 amino acids long. This CDR3 reads CASSARGEQYF. DNA of the CDR3: TGTGCCAGCAGCGCCAGGGGCGAGCAGTACTTC.

With respect to this clone: This sample includes further DNA sequences coding for the same CDR3. The DNA for the CDR3 is TGTGCCAGCTCACCAGGGGTCGGGTACGAGCAGTACTTC. Protein sequence: CASSPGVGYEQYF. The chain uses TRBV18 and TRBJ2-7; unclear D gene. The CDR3 length is 13 residues. V was pared by 2 bases and J by 4 bases, with 9 bases between. The germline V gene encodes CDR1 KGHSH and CDR2 LQKENI.

The sample holds one count of this clone. The gene calls are TRBV10-3 and TRBJ2-1; D gene ambiguous. The CDR3 spans 13 residues. Trimming took off 7 bases at V and 6 bases at J, with 13 bases between the two ends. Germline CDR1 is ENHRY and CDR2 is SYGVKD. The CDR3 sequence is CAITPGEFNEQFF. CDR3 bases: TGTGCCATCACTCCAGGAGAATTCAATGAGCAGTTCTTC.

The rearrangement uses TRBV2 and TRBJ1-6; D might be TRBD1 (5 bases). The V end was cut by 9 bases, the J end by 7 bases, with 10 bases between. This CDR3 is 12 amino acids long. Germline V CDR1 and CDR2: SNHLY, FYNNEI. In nucleotides, the CDR3 is TGTGCCAGTGGACATACCAATTCACCCCTCCACTTT. Translating gives CASGHTNSPLHF.

The V call is TRBV19, the J call TRBJ1-6; TRBD1 matches at 9 bases. Trimming cost V 4 bases and J 3 bases; bases outside gene matches: 4. The germline V gene encodes CDR1 LNHDA and CDR2 SQIVND (reference sequence). The CDR3 extends over 16 amino acids. The CDR3 bases are TGTGCCAGTAGTACAGGACAGGGGATCTATAATTCACCCCTCCACTTT. Translated, it gives CASSTGQGIYNSPLHF.

For the CDR3, the DNA is TGTGCCAGCAGCCCGGAAATTCATGAAGAGACCCAGTACTTC. This translates into CASSPEIHEETQYF. The V and J genes are TRBV5-4 and TRBJ2-5; D ambiguous. The ends were cut back, 4 bases at V and 3 bases at J, with 13 bases in the middle. The CDR3 runs 14 residues. CDR1 SGHNT and CDR2 YYREEE come from the germline V gene (reference sequence).

The J gene is TRBJ2-7, the V gene TRBV29-1, with 7 positions matching TRBD1. Germline V gives CDR1 SQVTM, CDR2 ANQGSEA. Trimming took 7 bases from V and 1 from J; bases not matched to a gene: 28. The CDR3 runs to 20 residues. The CDR3 loop is CSASRAAWAGGIRWSYEQYF. The CDR3 DNA reads TGCAGCGCCAGTAGAGCTGCCTGGGCAGGGGGTATTAGGTGGTCCTACGAGCAGTACTTC.

The chain carries TRBV5-1 and TRBJ1-1; D not certain. The germline V gene encodes CDR1 SGHRS and CDR2 YFSETQ. The CDR3 runs to 13 residues. V was shortened by 0 bases and J by 7 bases, with 10 bases between the two germline ends. The CDR3 region is CASSLEARGEAFF. The CDR3 nucleotides are TGCGCCAGCAGCTTGGAGGCGCGGGGTGAAGCTTTCTTT.

A note on this clone: Other DNA sequences from this sample encode an identical CDR3 as well. The chain joins TRBV27 to TRBJ1-5; D gene ambiguous. With 2 bases removed from V and 0 bases from J, the gap between germline ends came to 8 bases. CDR1 MNHEY and CDR2 SMNVEV come from the germline V gene (reference sequence). The CDR3 covers 15 residues. This CDR3 reads CASSLGQDSNQPQHF. CDR3 coding DNA: TGTGCCAGCAGTTTAGGGCAGGATAGCAATCAGCCCCAGCATTTT.

The chain combines TRBV13 with TRBJ2-7, with D perhaps matching TRBD1 or TRBD2 (6 bases each). Germline values: CDR1 PRHDT, CDR2 FYEKMQ (reference sequence). The CDR3 runs 18 residues. The ends were cut back, 6 bases at V and 6 bases at J, with 30 bases in the middle. The CDR3 coding sequence is TGTGCCAGCAGTCCCTCTACGGGAGCGGGTCCAGGGGTCGTCGAGCAGTACTTC. Residues: CASSPSTGAGPGVVEQYF.

This clone was picked up one time. Here the CDR3 reads CASSIASGNEQFF. The CDR3 DNA sequence: TGTGCCAGTAGTATAGCAAGTGGGAATGAGCAGTTCTTC. This rearrangement joins TRBV19 to TRBJ2-1; no definite D call. CDR1 and CDR2 from the germline V gene are LNHDA and SQIVND (reference sequence). CDR3 size: 13 residues. V lost 1 base to trimming and J lost 7 bases, with 8 bases between them.

The chain employs TRBV5-1 and TRBJ2-5, with D possibly being TRBD2 (6 bases). Deletions cut 3 bases from V and 2 bases from J, with 14 bases between. This CDR3 is 15 amino acids long. Germline CDR1 and CDR2: SGHRS and YFSETQ. CDR3 loop: CASSSARLGQETQYF. In DNA form, the CDR3 reads TGCGCCAGCAGCTCAGCCCGACTAGGGCAAGAGACCCAGTACTTC.

The chain recombines TRBV7-2 with TRBJ1-5; no clear D. Germline loops: CDR1 SGHTA, CDR2 FQGNSA. The V end was cut by 2 bases, the J end by 1 base, with 12 bases between. The CDR3 loop spans 16 amino acids. The CDR3 DNA sequence: TGTGCCAGCAGCTTAACGGGAGGAGTGAGCAATCAGCCCCAGCATTTT. This translates into CASSLTGGVSNQPQHF.

J is TRBJ2-1 and V is TRBV7-2; 14 positions match TRBD2. The V and J ends lost 6 bases and 11 bases, in that order; junction bases with no gene match: 9. Germline V gene sequence: CDR1 SGHTA, CDR2 FQGNSA. The CDR3 has 15 residues. The CDR3 DNA follows: TGTGCCAGCAGGACAGGGACTAGCGGGGGCCGAAAGCAGTTCTTC. As protein: CASRTGTSGGRKQFF.

The CDR3, as DNA: TGTGCCTCCGGTCAAAGGGCCTATGGCTACACCTTC. Amino acid sequence: CASGQRAYGYTF. The chain links TRBV7-9 to TRBJ1-2; D is ambiguous. Trimming pared 11 bases from V and 4 bases from J, leaving 14 bases between. There are 12 residues in the CDR3. Germline V CDR1 and CDR2: SEHNR, FQNEAQ (reference sequence). The whole variable domain, filled in from reference TRBV7-9 and TRBJ1-2, reads DTGVSQNPRHKITKRGQNVTFRCDPISEHNRLYWYRQTLGQGPEFLTYFQNEAQLEKSRLLSDRFSAERPKGSFSTLEIQRTEQGDSAMYLCASGQRAYGYTFGSGTRLTVV.

The genes are TRBV10-3 and TRBJ2-3, with 11 nucleotides matching TRBD2. V shed 6 bases and J 5 bases; nucleotides not matched to a gene: 10. The CDR3 extends over 16 amino acids. The germline V gene has CDR1 ENHRY and CDR2 SYGVKD. For the CDR3, the DNA is TGTGCCATCAGAGATCCTAGCGGGGGGTGGCAAGATACGCAGTATTTT. Translating it yields CAIRDPSGGWQDTQYF.

J is TRBJ1-2 and V is TRBV5-4; TRBD1 matches at 8 bases. Per the germline V gene, CDR1 is SGHNT and CDR2 is YYREEE (reference sequence). The V gene end was trimmed by 4 bases and the J gene end by 3 bases; junction bases not matched to a gene: 5. The CDR3 is 14 residues long. CDR3 in DNA: TGTGCCAGCAGCGTGACAGGGGACCACTATGGCTACACCTTC. This sequence encodes CASSVTGDHYGYTF.

The chain joins TRBV18 to TRBJ1-6, with a tentative D call TRBD1 (6 bases). The CDR3 spans 16 residues. V lost 1 base and J lost 5, with 12 bases in between. Looked up from germline, CDR1 is KGHSH and CDR2 is LQKENI. CDR3 loop: CASSPRSGDHNSPLHF. CDR3 nucleotide sequence: TGTGCCAGCTCACCACGGTCAGGGGACCATAATTCACCCCTCCACTTT.

The V gene is TRBV5-4, the J gene TRBJ2-1; 9 bases are a match to TRBD2. The CDR3 length is 15 residues. Germline lookup yields CDR1 SGHNT and CDR2 YYREEE (reference sequence). With V trimmed by 1 base and J by 4 bases, 3 bases remained unmatched. The CDR3 protein is CASSLRLAEYNEQFF. CDR3 DNA sequence: TGTGCCAGCAGCTTGCGACTAGCGGAATACAATGAGCAGTTCTTC.

V usage is TRBV2 and J usage is TRBJ2-7; D uncertain. Germline CDR1 and CDR2: SNHLY and FYNNEI. The CDR3 loop spans 12 amino acids. Trimming stripped 8 bases from V and 5 bases from J, with 13 bases between. This CDR3 reads CASLGNRNEQYF. The CDR3 coding sequence is TGTGCCAGCTTAGGGAATCGCAACGAGCAGTACTTC.

V and J are TRBV29-1 and TRBJ1-1; no clear D gene. CDR1 is SQVTM and CDR2 is ANQGSEA in the germline V gene. The CDR3 runs 13 residues. Trimming cost V 4 bases and J 4 bases, with 13 bases left between them. CDR3 DNA sequence: TGCAGCGTTGGCGACTTTAAGGGCACTGAAGCTTTCTTT. It specifies CSVGDFKGTEAFF.

This chain uses TRBV5-4 with TRBJ2-1, with TRBD2 matching 7 bases. After removal of 2 bases from V and 7 bases from J, the junction contained 6 bases not matched to a gene. This CDR3 is built from 14 residues. CDR1 SGHNT and CDR2 YYREEE come from the germline V gene (reference sequence). The CDR3 loop reads CASSFGRERNEQFF. The CDR3 DNA reads TGTGCCAGCAGCTTTGGGCGGGAGCGAAATGAGCAGTTCTTC.